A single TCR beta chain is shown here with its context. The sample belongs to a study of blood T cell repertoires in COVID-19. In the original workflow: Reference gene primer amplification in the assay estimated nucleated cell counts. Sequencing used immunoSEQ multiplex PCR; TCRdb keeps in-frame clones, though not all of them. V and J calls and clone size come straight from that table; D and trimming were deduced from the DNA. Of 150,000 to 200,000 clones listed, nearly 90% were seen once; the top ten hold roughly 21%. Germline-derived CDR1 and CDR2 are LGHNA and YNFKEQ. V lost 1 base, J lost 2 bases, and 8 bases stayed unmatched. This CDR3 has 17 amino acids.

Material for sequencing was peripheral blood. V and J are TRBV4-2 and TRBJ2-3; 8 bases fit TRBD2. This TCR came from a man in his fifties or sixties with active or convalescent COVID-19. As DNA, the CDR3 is TGTGCCAGCAGCCAAGGCGCGCGGGGGGCCACCACAGATACGCAGTATTTT. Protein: CASSQGARGATTDTQYF.